These 16 T cell receptor beta chains share one sample of origin, sequenced in a study of identical twins. TCRdb re-called the 5' RACE reads through MiXCR, storing one row per CDR3 protein. Of 650,000 to 750,000 distinct CDR3 sequences listed, 21% were seen once; the top ten hold over 4%. The same specimen was also included in a second study, on T cells expressing NK-cell markers.

Sample: PBMCs. These receptors were obtained from a young woman in good health.

This clonotype was seen more than once but under ten times. The J gene is TRBJ2-1, the V gene TRBV7-2, with 8 bases aligning to TRBD2. The CDR3 contains 15 residues. V lost 4 bases to trimming and J lost 6 bases; unmatched junction nucleotides: 8. Germline V gene sequence: CDR1 SGHTA, CDR2 FQGNSA. The CDR3 here is CASSSSGGFSNEQFF. DNA for the CDR3: TGTGCCAGCAGCTCGAGCGGGGGTTTTAGCAATGAGCAGTTCTTC.

This clonotype has just a few counts. V and J are TRBV20-1 and TRBJ2-1, with a tentative D call TRBD1 (5 bases). Trimming removed 4 bases from V and 9 bases from J, with 13 bases in between. This CDR3 is 12 amino acids long. The germline CDR1 and CDR2 sequences are DFQATT and SNEGSKA (reference sequence). The CDR3 loop is CSATRTSPEQFF. Here the CDR3 DNA reads TGCAGTGCTACCCGGACATCCCCTGAGCAGTTCTTC.

This clonotype was counted a few times. J is TRBJ2-1 and V is TRBV10-3, with 10 bases lining up with TRBD2. This CDR3 region has 16 residues. Germline lookup yields CDR1 ENHRY and CDR2 SYGVKD. The ends lost 5 bases at V and 1 base at J; junction bases unmatched: 5. The CDR3 loop reads CAISTERGGSYNEQFF. CDR3 coding DNA: TGTGCCATCAGTACCGAGCGGGGGGGGTCCTACAATGAGCAGTTCTTC.

The rearrangement uses TRBV7-6 and TRBJ2-1; 11 bases line up with TRBD2. V was clipped by 5 bases and J by 7 bases; unmatched bases: 10. Germline lookup yields CDR1 SGHVS and CDR2 FNYEAQ. The CDR3 is made up of 16 amino acids. This chain's CDR3 is CASSGAVAGGINEQFF. CDR3 DNA: TGTGCCAGCAGCGGGGCCGTAGCGGGAGGGATAAATGAGCAGTTCTTC. The complete variable domain, with remaining parts taken from reference TRBV7-6 and TRBJ2-1, reads GAGVSQSPRYKVTKRGQDVALRCDPISGHVSLYWYRQALGQGPEFLTYFNYEAQQDKSGLPNDRFSAERPEGSISTLTIQRTEQRDSAMYRCASSGAVAGGINEQFFGPGTRLTVL.

This clonotype showed up just a few times. The chain combines TRBV12-3 or TRBV12-4 with TRBJ2-1; D gene uncertain. The V end lost 6 bases, the J end lost 8 bases, and 20 bases lay between the germline ends. This CDR3 has 15 residues. CDR3 residues: CASSFVRRSMHEQFF. CDR3 nucleotides: TGTGCCAGCAGCTTTGTTAGAAGGTCCATGCATGAGCAGTTCTTC.

The gene calls are TRBV20-1 and TRBJ2-7; 8 bases match TRBD2. V was pared by 4 bases and J by 6 bases, with 8 bases of the junction left unmatched. Germline V gives CDR1 DFQATT, CDR2 SNEGSKA (reference sequence). The CDR3 covers 13 residues. CDR3 loop: CSATETSVFEQYF. Here the CDR3 DNA reads TGCAGTGCTACTGAGACTAGCGTGTTCGAGCAGTACTTC.

The V and J genes are TRBV6-5 and TRBJ2-1, with 11 bases aligning to TRBD2. The V and J ends lost 3 bases and 2 bases, in that order; junction bases with no gene match: 9. CDR1 is MNHEY and CDR2 is SVGAGI in the germline V gene. This CDR3 comprises 18 residues. CDR3 nucleotides: TGTGCCAGCAGTTATTTTGTGCTAGCGGGGGGCCCCTACAATGAGCAGTTCTTC. This translates into CASSYFVLAGGPYNEQFF.

The V call is TRBV12-3 or TRBV12-4, the J call TRBJ2-2, with 12 bases identical to TRBD2. Losses at the gene ends were 7 bases for V and 3 bases for J; bases not matched to a gene: 3. The CDR3 spans 15 residues. In DNA, the CDR3 is TGTGCCAGCACGGGACTAGCGGGTTACACCGGGGAGCTGTTTTTT. This encodes CASTGLAGYTGELFF.

Here the CDR3 DNA reads TGTGCCAGCAGGACGTTAACGGGACACCTCTACGAGCAGTACTTC. It encodes CASRTLTGHLYEQYF. This rearrangement joins TRBV27 to TRBJ2-7, with D perhaps TRBD1 (6 bases). Trimming stripped 6 bases from V and 3 bases from J, with 18 bases between. In germline, CDR1 is MNHEY, CDR2 SMNVEV (reference sequence). This CDR3 has 15 residues.

This clonotype came up a few times. The genes are TRBV27 and TRBJ1-2; D is perhaps TRBD1 (5 bases). Germline CDR1 is MNHEY and CDR2 is SMNVEV (reference sequence). This CDR3 contains 16 residues. The ends were cut back, 1 base at V and 8 bases at J, with 20 bases in the middle. CDR3 in amino acids: CASSLYPSGTSRGYTF. CDR3 bases: TGTGCCAGCAGTTTATACCCCTCCGGGACGAGTCGAGGCTACACCTTC.

This clonotype has only a few counts. V is TRBV11-3 and J is TRBJ2-2, with TRBD1 identical over 9 bases. The CDR3 loop spans 17 amino acids. With 6 bases clipped from V and 8 bases from J, the junction kept 16 bases outside the gene matches. Germline V gene data show CDR1 as SGHNT and CDR2 as YENEEA. The CDR3 is CASRPLPGTGRSGELFF. The DNA of the CDR3 is TGTGCCAGCAGACCTCTTCCCGGGACAGGGAGGTCTGGGGAGCTGTTTTTT.

In its sample, this clonotype was seen many times. The rearrangement uses TRBV30 and TRBJ2-2, with D unclear. CDR1 and CDR2 (germline): GTSNPN, SVGIG (reference sequence). This CDR3 region has 15 residues. V was clipped by 3 bases and J by 4 bases, with 15 bases between them. The DNA for the CDR3 is TGTGCCTGGAGACAGTTTGAGCCGGGCACCGGGGAGCTGTTTTTT. It is translated as CAWRQFEPGTGELFF. Full variable domain (missing parts from reference TRBV30 and TRBJ2-2): SQTIHQWPATLVQPVGSPLSLECTVEGTSNPNLYWYRQAAGRGLQLLFYSVGIGQISSEVPQNLSASRPQDRQFILSSKKLLLSDSGFYLCAWRQFEPGTGELFFGEGSRLTVL.

The rearrangement uses TRBV6-1 and TRBJ1-1; 11 bases match TRBD1. There are 15 residues in the CDR3. Germline V gene sequence: CDR1 MNHNS, CDR2 SASEGT. The V gene end was trimmed by 6 bases and the J gene end by 6 bases; junction bases not matched to a gene: 9. The CDR3 nucleotides read TGTGCCAGCAGCTCCACCGGGACAGGGGGTCCTGAAGCTTTCTTT. It specifies CASSSTGTGGPEAFF.

The genes are TRBV29-1 and TRBJ2-2; no definite D call. Germline V gene data show CDR1 as SQVTM and CDR2 as ANQGSEA. Trimming left V 3 bases short and J 6 bases short, with 5 bases between. CDR3 length: 11 residues. CDR3: CSVEGSGELFF. CDR3 in DNA: TGCAGCGTTGAGGGTTCCGGGGAGCTGTTTTTT.

This clonotype was observed a handful of times. The chain carries TRBV12-3 or TRBV12-4 and TRBJ2-3; the match to TRBD1 covers 7 bases. V trimming: 7 bases; J trimming: 2 bases; junction bases outside the gene matches: 12. The CDR3 is made up of 16 amino acids. The CDR3 DNA sequence: TGTGCCAGCACTCCTCACTTGACAGGGATCACAGATACGCAGTATTTT. Amino acid sequence: CASTPHLTGITDTQYF.

The rearrangement joins TRBV12-3 or TRBV12-4 to TRBJ2-2; 8 nucleotides match TRBD2. Germline trimming cut 5 bases from V and 3 bases from J; bases unmatched to any gene: 5. The CDR3 has 15 amino acids. CDR3 in amino acids: CASSRAGGHTGELFF. The CDR3 nucleotides are TGTGCCAGCAGTCGTGCGGGGGGCCACACCGGGGAGCTGTTTTTT.